One sample yielded the 19 T cell receptor beta chains listed below, sequenced in a study of T cell responses to AZD1222 COVID-19 vaccine (dated by TCRdb to the early 2020s). The label giving this sample's time point can be read as: about 28 days (+/-7) after the second vaccine dose. Read against the paper, the sample's treatment or condition label means: meningococcal conjugate vaccine given as trial control. Library preparation was by the immunoSEQ multiplex PCR assay. TCRdb mirrors the immuneACCESS table, restricted to in-frame sequences. Some clones are absent from its copies; in checked studies, under half trace to an unresolved V gene, and the reason for the others is unknown. This sample is represented by 150,000 to 200,000 clones; more than 90% of them were singletons. Jointly, the top ten make up approximately 4% of the sample. Sequenced material: peripheral blood, taken 28 days after the second dose of the MenACWY control vaccine. The source is an adult who received the MenACWY meningococcal vaccine as a control.

The chain combines TRBV9 with TRBJ2-1; TRBD2 matches 7 bases. The CDR3 is 16 amino acids. From germline, CDR1 is SGDLS and CDR2 YYNGEE. J gave up 4 bases and V 0 bases, and 7 bases lay outside the gene matches. CDR3 in amino acids: CASSVAPSGAYNEQFF. The CDR3 DNA sequence: TGTGCCAGCAGCGTAGCTCCTAGCGGAGCTTACAATGAGCAGTTCTTC.

This sequence joins TRBV3-1 (or the pseudogene TRBV3-2) and TRBJ2-5, with 8 bases lining up with TRBD2. CDR3 size: 18 residues. The germline V gene encodes CDR1 LGHDT and CDR2 YNNKEL (reference sequence). V shed 0 bases and J 1 base; nucleotides not matched to a gene: 10. The CDR3 DNA follows: TGTGCCAGCAGCCAAGATAATGGGACGGGAGGGCGCCAAGAGACCCAGTACTTC. Protein product: CASSQDNGTGGRQETQYF.

V and J are TRBV12-3 or TRBV12-4 and TRBJ2-2; unclear D gene. V was pared by 4 bases and J by 6 bases, with 9 bases between. There are 13 residues in the CDR3. The CDR3 DNA follows: TGTGCCAGCAGTTCTATCGCCCCCGGGGAGCTGTTTTTT. Its protein product is CASSSIAPGELFF.

The table lists this clone with a count of one. The chain has TRBV10-3 and TRBJ1-2, with 12 bases fitting TRBD1. This CDR3 spans 11 amino acids. V gave up 9 bases and J gave up 8 bases; unmatched junction bases: 1. Germline lookup yields CDR1 ENHRY and CDR2 SYGVKD. CDR3 in DNA: TGTGCCATTGGGACAGGGGGCGGCTACACCTTC. Translation: CAIGTGGGYTF.

The V gene is TRBV9, the J gene TRBJ1-1, with D unresolved. Looked up from germline, CDR1 is SGDLS and CDR2 is YYNGEE. The CDR3 contains 15 residues. The V gene lost 0 bases and the J gene lost 4 bases, with 13 bases spanning the gap. The CDR3 spells CASSVGQGSATEAFF. CDR3 sequence (DNA): TGTGCCAGCAGCGTAGGTCAAGGGTCGGCCACTGAAGCTTTCTTT.

The chain employs TRBV5-1 and TRBJ2-5; no clear D. V lost 0 bases and J lost 1, with 7 bases in between. This CDR3 comprises 14 residues. Germline CDR1 is SGHRS and CDR2 is YFSETQ. Here the CDR3 reads CASSLAQPQETQYF. DNA of the CDR3: TGCGCCAGCAGCTTGGCCCAGCCCCAAGAGACCCAGTACTTC.

In its sample, this clone was seen once. The rearrangement links TRBV29-1 to TRBJ2-1; 13 bases map to TRBD2. CDR1 is SQVTM and CDR2 is ANQGSEA in the germline V gene. The CDR3 has 13 amino acids. Germline trimming cut 7 bases from V and 10 bases from J; bases unmatched to any gene: 7. The CDR3 spells CSAGTSGIREQFF. In nucleotides, the CDR3 is TGCAGCGCCGGGACTAGCGGGATTAGAGAGCAGTTCTTC.

V is TRBV9 and J is TRBJ2-1; D unclear. V lost 3 bases and J 1 base, leaving 11 bases between the germline ends. Germline lookup yields CDR1 SGDLS and CDR2 YYNGEE. This CDR3 has 15 amino acids. The CDR3 coding sequence is TGTGCCAGCAGCGAGAGCACTGCTTCCTACAATGAGCAGTTCTTC. Protein product: CASSESTASYNEQFF. The full variable domain, with the rest looked up from reference TRBV9 and TRBJ2-1, is DSGVTQTPKHLITATGQRVTLRCSPRSGDLSVYWYQQSLDQGLQFLIQYYNGEERAKGNILERFSAQQFPDLHSELNLSSLELGDSALYFCASSESTASYNEQFFGPGTRLTVL.

The chain recombines TRBV7-9 with TRBJ2-7, with 7 bases identical to TRBD1. The CDR3 runs 15 residues. The germline V gene has CDR1 SEHNR and CDR2 FQNEAQ (reference sequence). The V segment lost 5 bases and the J segment 1 base; nucleotides outside the gene matches: 8. CDR3 region: CASSPRQGASYEQYF. The CDR3 DNA reads TGTGCCAGCAGCCCCCGACAGGGAGCTTCCTACGAGCAGTACTTC.

The chain recombines TRBV27 with TRBJ2-1; D is unresolved. Trimming pared 3 bases from V and 6 bases from J, leaving 9 bases between. The CDR3 sequence is 13 residues long. The germline V gene has CDR1 MNHEY and CDR2 SMNVEV (reference sequence). The DNA for the CDR3 is TGTGCCAGCAGTTTTGGCAGATCCAATGAGCAGTTCTTC. This translates into CASSFGRSNEQFF.

The chain is built from TRBV27 and TRBJ2-7; the D gene is possibly TRBD2 (6 bases). The CDR3 is 14 amino acids. CDR1 and CDR2 from the germline V gene are MNHEY and SMNVEV (reference sequence). V was pared by 1 base and J by 2 bases, with 9 bases between. The CDR3, as DNA: TGTGCCAGCAGTTTATTGGGGAGGACCTACGAGCAGTACTTC. It is translated as CASSLLGRTYEQYF.

The rearrangement joins TRBV4-2 to TRBJ2-1, with TRBD2 identical over 13 bases. The CDR3 runs 19 residues. J was trimmed by 0 bases and V by 4 bases; bases with no gene match: 9. Germline CDR1 LGHNA, CDR2 YNFKEQ. This CDR3 reads CASSLSGTSGVSSYNEQFF. In DNA form, the CDR3 reads TGTGCCAGCAGCCTCTCCGGGACTAGCGGGGTTAGCTCCTACAATGAGCAGTTCTTC.

The chain links TRBV10-2 to TRBJ2-5; D remains unclear. CDR1 and CDR2 from the germline V gene are WSHSY and SAAADI. The V and J ends lost 6 bases and 1 base respectively, with 3 bases between them. This CDR3 has 11 residues. The DNA of the CDR3 is TGCGCCAGCAGCCCCCAAGAGACCCAGTACTTC. Protein product: CASSPQETQYF.

The chain is built from TRBV11-3 and TRBJ2-3; D might be TRBD2 (7 bases). The CDR3 is 14 residues long. Trimming removed 7 bases from V and 2 bases from J, with 13 bases in between. Germline V gene sequence: CDR1 SGHNT, CDR2 YENEEA. CDR3 DNA sequence: TGTGCCAGCACCGCGGGGGCGGTCACAGATACGCAGTATTTT. This gives the protein CASTAGAVTDTQYF. The entire variable domain, with the rest obtained from reference TRBV11-3 and TRBJ2-3, is as follows: EAGVVQSPRYKIIEKKQPVAFWCNPISGHNTLYWYLQNLGQGPELLIRYENEEAVDDSQLPKDRFSAERLKGVDSTLKIQPAELGDSAVYLCASTAGAVTDTQYFGPGTRLTVL.

The J gene is TRBJ2-2, the V gene TRBV24-1; 7 bases are shared with TRBD2. The CDR3 is made up of 14 amino acids. Germline CDR1 and CDR2: KGHDR and SFDVKD. The V segment lost 10 bases and the J segment 0 bases; nucleotides outside the gene matches: 4. CDR3 DNA sequence: TGTGCCACTGAGCGGGGCCCGAACACCGGGGAGCTGTTTTTT. This translates into CATERGPNTGELFF.

This clone turned up a few times. CDR3 sequence (DNA): TGTGCCAGCAAACACCGTGTGGCGGGAGGGAACAATGAGCAGTTCTTC. This encodes CASKHRVAGGNNEQFF. This rearrangement joins TRBV27 to TRBJ2-1, with 9 bases lining up with TRBD2. Trimming at V came to 7 bases and at J to 5 bases, leaving 12 bases not matched to a gene. This CDR3 region has 16 residues. Germline assignment: CDR1 MNHEY and CDR2 SMNVEV (reference sequence).

The chain links TRBV4-1 to TRBJ1-1, with D tentatively TRBD1 (5 bases). The V end was cut by 1 base, the J end by 1 base, with 16 bases between. This CDR3 is 17 amino acids long. Per germline, CDR1 MGHRA and CDR2 YSYEKL. This CDR3 is CASSQVSPADKNTEAFF. The CDR3 region has the DNA TGCGCCAGCAGCCAAGTCTCTCCGGCGGACAAGAACACTGAAGCTTTCTTT.

The CDR3, as DNA: TGTGCCAGCAGCCTAATACAGGGGCACGACTATGGCTACACCTTC. Amino acids: CASSLIQGHDYGYTF. The gene calls are TRBV11-3 and TRBJ1-2; TRBD1 matches at 7 bases. Germline trimming cut 5 bases from V and 3 bases from J; bases unmatched to any gene: 9. The CDR3 spans 15 residues. Germline V CDR1 and CDR2: SGHNT, YENEEA.

The chain uses TRBV7-8 and TRBJ1-5, with a tentative D call TRBD1 (6 bases). Trimming left V 4 bases short and J 0 bases short, with 19 bases between. CDR3 size: 18 residues. Germline V CDR1 and CDR2: SGHVS, FQNEAQ. The CDR3 DNA reads as TGTGCCAGCAGCTCCAAGTGGGGGACACAATATAGCAATCAGCCCCAGCATTTT. Its translation is CASSSKWGTQYSNQPQHF.